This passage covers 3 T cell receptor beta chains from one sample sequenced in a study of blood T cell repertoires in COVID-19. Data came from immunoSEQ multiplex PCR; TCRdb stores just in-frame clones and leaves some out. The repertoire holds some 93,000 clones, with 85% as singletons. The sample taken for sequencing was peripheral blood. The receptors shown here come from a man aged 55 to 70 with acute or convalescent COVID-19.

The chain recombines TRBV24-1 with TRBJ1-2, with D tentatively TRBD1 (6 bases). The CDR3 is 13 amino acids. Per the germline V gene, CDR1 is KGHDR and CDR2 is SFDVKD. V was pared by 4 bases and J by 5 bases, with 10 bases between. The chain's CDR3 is CATSDGTHYGYTF. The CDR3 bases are TGTGCCACCAGTGACGGGACACATTATGGCTACACCTTC.

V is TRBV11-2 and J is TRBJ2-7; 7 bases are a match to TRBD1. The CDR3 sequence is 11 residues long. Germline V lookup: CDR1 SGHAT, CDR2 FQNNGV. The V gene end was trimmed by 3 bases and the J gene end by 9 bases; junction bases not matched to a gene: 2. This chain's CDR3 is CASSFGTAQYF. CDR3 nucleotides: TGTGCCAGCAGCTTTGGGACAGCGCAGTACTTC.

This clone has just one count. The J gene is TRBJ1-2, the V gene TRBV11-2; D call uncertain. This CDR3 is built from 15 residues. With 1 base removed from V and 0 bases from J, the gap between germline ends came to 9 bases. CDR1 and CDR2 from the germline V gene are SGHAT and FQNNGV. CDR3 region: CASSLVGGANYGYTF. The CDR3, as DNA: TGTGCCAGCAGCTTAGTAGGCGGAGCTAACTATGGCTACACCTTC.